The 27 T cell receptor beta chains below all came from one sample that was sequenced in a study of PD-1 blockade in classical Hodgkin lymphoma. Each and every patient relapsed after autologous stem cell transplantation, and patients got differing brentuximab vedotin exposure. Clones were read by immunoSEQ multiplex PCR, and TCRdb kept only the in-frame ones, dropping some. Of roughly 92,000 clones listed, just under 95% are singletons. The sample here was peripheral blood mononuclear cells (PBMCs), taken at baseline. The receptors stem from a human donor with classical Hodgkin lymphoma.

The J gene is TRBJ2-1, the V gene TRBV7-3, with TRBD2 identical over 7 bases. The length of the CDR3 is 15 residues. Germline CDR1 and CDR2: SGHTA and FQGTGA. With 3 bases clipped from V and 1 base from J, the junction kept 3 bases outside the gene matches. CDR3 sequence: CASSLGLTSYNEQFF. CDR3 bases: TGTGCCAGCAGCTTGGGACTAACTTCCTACAATGAGCAGTTCTTC.

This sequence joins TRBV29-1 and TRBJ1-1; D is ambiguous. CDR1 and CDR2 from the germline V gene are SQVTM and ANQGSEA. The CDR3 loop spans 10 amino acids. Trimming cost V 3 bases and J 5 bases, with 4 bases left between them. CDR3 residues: CSVEGTEAFF. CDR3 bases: TGCAGCGTTGAGGGAACTGAAGCTTTCTTT.

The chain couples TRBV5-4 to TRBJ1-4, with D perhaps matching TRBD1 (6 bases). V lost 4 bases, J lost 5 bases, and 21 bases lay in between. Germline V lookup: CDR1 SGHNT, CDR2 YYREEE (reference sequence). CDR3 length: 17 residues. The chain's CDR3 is CASSPDRTRVQNEKLFF. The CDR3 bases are TGTGCCAGCAGCCCGGACAGAACCCGCGTTCAAAATGAAAAACTGTTTTTT.

The CDR3 protein is CASMPPAGTLYEQYF. The CDR3 coding sequence is TGTGCCAGCATGCCTCCGGCAGGTACCCTCTACGAGCAGTACTTC. The chain employs TRBV11-2 and TRBJ2-7, with no clear D. The germline CDR1 and CDR2 sequences are SGHAT and FQNNGV. With 7 bases removed from V and 3 bases from J, the gap between germline ends came to 19 bases. The CDR3 spans 15 residues.

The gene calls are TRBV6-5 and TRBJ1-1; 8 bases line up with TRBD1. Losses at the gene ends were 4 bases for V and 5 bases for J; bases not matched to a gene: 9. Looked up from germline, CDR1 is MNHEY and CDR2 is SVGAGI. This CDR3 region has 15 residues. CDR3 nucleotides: TGTGCCAGCAGTTCGGACAGGGCCGGTTGGACTGAAGCTTTCTTT. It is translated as CASSSDRAGWTEAFF.

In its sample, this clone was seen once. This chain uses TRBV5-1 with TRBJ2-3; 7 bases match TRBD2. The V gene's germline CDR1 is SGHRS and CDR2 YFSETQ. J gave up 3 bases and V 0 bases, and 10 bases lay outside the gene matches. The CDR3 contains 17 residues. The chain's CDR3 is CASSLDHASGITDTQYF. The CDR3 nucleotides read TGCGCCAGCAGCTTGGATCACGCTAGCGGCATAACAGATACGCAGTATTTT.

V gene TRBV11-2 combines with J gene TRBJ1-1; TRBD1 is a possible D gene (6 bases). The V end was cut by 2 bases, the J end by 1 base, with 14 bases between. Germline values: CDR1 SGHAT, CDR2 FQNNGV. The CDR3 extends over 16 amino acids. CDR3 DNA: TGTGCCAGCAGCTTACTTCGGGGGCAAGGGAACACTGAAGCTTTCTTT. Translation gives CASSLLRGQGNTEAFF. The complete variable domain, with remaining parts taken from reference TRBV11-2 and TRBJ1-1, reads EAGVAQSPRYKIIEKRQSVAFWCNPISGHATLYWYQQILGQGPKLLIQFQNNGVVDDSQLPKDRFSAERLKGVDSTLKIQPAKLEDSAVYLCASSLLRGQGNTEAFFGQGTRLTVV.

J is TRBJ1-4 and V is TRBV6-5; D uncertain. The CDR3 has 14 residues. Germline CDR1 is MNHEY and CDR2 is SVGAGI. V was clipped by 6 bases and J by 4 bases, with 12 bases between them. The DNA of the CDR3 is TGTGCCAGCAGCCAGACGGCTCATAATGAAAAACTGTTTTTT. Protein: CASSQTAHNEKLFF.

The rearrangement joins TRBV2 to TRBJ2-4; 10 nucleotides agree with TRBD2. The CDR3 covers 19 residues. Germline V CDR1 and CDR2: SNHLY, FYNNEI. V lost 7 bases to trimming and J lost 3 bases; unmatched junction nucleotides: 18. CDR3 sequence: CASTPASGRTPEGKNIQYF. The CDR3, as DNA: TGTGCCAGCACCCCAGCTAGCGGGAGAACACCGGAAGGCAAAAACATTCAGTACTTC.

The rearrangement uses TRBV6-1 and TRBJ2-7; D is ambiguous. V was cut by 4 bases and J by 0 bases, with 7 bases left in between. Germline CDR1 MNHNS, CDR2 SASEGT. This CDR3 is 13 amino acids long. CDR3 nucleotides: TGTGCCAGCAGTGTAGAGAGCTCCTACGAGCAGTACTTC. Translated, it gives CASSVESSYEQYF.

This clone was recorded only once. The CDR3 DNA is TGCGCCAGCTCGCTCTCGAAACAGGGGGCCGATGGCTACACCTTC. This gives the protein CASSLSKQGADGYTF. V and J are TRBV5-1 and TRBJ1-2, with 9 bases that match TRBD1. CDR1 is SGHRS, CDR2 YFSETQ, per germline. CDR3 size: 15 residues. V shed 7 bases and J 6 bases; nucleotides not matched to a gene: 13.

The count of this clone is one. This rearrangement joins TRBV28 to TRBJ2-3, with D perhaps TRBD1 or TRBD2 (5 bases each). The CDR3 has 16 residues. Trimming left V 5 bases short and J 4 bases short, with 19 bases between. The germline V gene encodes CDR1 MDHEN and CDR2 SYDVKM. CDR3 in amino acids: CASSPWDAGQADTQYF. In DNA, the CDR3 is TGTGCCAGCAGTCCCTGGGACGCCGGGCAAGCAGATACGCAGTATTTT.

The CDR3 region has the DNA TGTGCCAGCAGTGGGTCGGGGGGCCGTGCGTTCGGCACAGATACGCAGTATTTT. It specifies CASSGSGGRAFGTDTQYF. J is TRBJ2-3 and V is TRBV6-1; D might be TRBD2 (7 bases). Germline lookup yields CDR1 MNHNS and CDR2 SASEGT. This CDR3 has 18 amino acids. With 4 bases removed from V and 1 base from J, the gap between germline ends came to 21 bases.

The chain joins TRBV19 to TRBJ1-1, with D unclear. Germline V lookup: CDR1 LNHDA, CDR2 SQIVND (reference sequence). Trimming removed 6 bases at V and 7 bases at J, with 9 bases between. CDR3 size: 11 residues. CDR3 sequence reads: CASRSRYEAFF. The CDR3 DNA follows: TGTGCCAGTAGATCTCGTTATGAAGCTTTCTTT.

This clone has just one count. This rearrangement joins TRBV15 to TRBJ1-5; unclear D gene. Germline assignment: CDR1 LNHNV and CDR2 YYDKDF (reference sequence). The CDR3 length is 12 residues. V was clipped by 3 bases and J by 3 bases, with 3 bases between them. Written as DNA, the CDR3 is TGTGCCACCAGCAGGGCCAATCAGCCCCAGCATTTT. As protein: CATSRANQPQHF.

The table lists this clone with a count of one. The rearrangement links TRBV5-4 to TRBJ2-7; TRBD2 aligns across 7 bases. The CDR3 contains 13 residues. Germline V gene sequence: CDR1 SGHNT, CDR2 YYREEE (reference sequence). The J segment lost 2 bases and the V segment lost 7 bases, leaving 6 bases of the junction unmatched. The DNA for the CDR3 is TGTGCCAGCGGGCCCGGGACTACCTACGAGCAGTACTTC. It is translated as CASGPGTTYEQYF.

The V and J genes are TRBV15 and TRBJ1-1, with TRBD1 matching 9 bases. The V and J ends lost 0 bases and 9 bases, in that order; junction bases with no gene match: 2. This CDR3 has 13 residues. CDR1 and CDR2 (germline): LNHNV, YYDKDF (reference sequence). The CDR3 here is CATSREGQGKAFF. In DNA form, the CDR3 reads TGTGCCACCAGCAGAGAGGGACAGGGCAAAGCTTTCTTT.

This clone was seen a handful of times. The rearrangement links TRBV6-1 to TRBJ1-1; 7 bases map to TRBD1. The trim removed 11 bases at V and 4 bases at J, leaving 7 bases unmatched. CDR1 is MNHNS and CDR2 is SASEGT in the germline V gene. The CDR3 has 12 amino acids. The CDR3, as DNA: TGTGCCGCAGGGGGTTGGACCACTGAAGCTTTCTTT. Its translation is CAAGGWTTEAFF.

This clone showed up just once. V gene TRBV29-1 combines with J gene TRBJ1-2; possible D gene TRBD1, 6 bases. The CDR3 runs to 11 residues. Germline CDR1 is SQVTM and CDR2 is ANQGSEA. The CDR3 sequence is CSLSGADGYTF. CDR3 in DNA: TGCAGTCTTTCGGGGGCGGATGGCTACACCTTC.

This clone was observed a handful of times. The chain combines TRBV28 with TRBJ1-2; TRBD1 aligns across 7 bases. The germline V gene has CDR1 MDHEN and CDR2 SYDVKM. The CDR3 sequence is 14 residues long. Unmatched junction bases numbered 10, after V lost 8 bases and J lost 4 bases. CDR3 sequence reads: CASGQTGKRYGYTF. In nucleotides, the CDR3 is TGTGCCAGCGGGCAGACAGGGAAGCGCTATGGCTACACCTTC.

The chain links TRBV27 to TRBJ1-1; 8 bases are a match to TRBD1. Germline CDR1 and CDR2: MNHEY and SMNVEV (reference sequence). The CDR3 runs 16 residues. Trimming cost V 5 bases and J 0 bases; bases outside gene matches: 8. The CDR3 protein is CASSPSSGQVNTEAFF. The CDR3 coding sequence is TGTGCCAGCAGTCCTTCCTCGGGACAGGTGAACACTGAAGCTTTCTTT.

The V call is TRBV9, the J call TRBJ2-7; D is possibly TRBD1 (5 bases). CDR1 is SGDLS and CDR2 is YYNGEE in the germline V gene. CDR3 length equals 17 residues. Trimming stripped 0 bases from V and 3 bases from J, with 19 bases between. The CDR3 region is CASSVAKKGYGGYEQYF. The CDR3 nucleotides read TGTGCCAGCAGCGTAGCGAAAAAGGGGTATGGCGGCTACGAGCAGTACTTC.

CDR3 in amino acids: CASSQGQTPNEQFF. The CDR3 DNA reads TGTGCCAGCAGCCAGGGACAGACTCCTAATGAGCAGTTCTTC. This chain links TRBV5-4 with TRBJ2-1; TRBD1 agrees at 7 bases. Germline V gene sequence: CDR1 SGHNT, CDR2 YYREEE (reference sequence). The CDR3 is 14 residues long. The V segment lost 4 bases and the J segment 7 bases; nucleotides outside the gene matches: 8.

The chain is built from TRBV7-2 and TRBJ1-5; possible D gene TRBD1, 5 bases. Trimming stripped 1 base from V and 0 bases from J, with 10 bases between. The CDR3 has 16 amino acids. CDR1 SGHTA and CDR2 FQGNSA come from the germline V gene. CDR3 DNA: TGTGCCAGCAGCTTAGAAGGGGTTTATAGCAATCAGCCCCAGCATTTT. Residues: CASSLEGVYSNQPQHF.

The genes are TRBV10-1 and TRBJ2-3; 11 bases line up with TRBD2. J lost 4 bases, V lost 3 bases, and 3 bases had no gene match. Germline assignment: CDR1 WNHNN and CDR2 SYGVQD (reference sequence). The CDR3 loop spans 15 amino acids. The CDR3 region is CASSELAGAADTQYF. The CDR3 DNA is TGCGCCAGCAGTGAACTAGCGGGAGCCGCAGATACGCAGTATTTT.

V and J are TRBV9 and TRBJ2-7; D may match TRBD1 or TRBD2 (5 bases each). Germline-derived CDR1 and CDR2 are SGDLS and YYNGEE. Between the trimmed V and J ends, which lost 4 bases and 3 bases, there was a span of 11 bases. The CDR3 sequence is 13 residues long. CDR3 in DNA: TGTGCCAGCAGCATGGGACCACACTACGAGCAGTACTTC. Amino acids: CASSMGPHYEQYF.

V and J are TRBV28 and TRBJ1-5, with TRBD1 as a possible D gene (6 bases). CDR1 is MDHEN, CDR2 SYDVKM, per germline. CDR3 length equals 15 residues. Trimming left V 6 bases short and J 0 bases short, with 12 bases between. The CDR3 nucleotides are TGTGCCAGCAGGAGACAGGTCGGTAGCAATCAGCCCCAGCATTTT. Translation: CASRRQVGSNQPQHF.